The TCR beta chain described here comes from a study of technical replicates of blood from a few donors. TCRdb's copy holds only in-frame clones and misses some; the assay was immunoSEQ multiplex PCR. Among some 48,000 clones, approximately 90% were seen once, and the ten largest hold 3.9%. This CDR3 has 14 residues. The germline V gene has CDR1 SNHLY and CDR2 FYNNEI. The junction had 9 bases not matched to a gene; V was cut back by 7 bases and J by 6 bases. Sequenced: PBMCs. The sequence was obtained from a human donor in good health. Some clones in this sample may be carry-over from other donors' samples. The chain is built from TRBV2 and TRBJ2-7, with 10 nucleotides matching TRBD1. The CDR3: CASTSQTGGFEQYF. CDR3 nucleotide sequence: TGTGCCAGCACGTCCCAGACAGGGGGCTTCGAGCAGTACTTC.